These 29 T cell receptor beta chains were sequenced from one sample in a study of regulatory T cells in long-lasting Graves disease. In building TCR beta libraries, iRepertoire HTBI primers were used together with Arm-PCR of CDR3 regions. One entry per CDR3 protein, called by TCRdb with MiXCR from the multiplex PCR reads. There are approximately 250,000 distinct CDR3 sequences in the sample; about a sixth occur only once, and more than 20% lies in the top ten. As to time point: newly diagnosed GD, antithyroid drugs for less than 3 months. PBMCs provided the RNA from which the TCR library was made. The input for sequencing was peripheral blood mononuclear cells (PBMCs), taken at new diagnosis, from a patient treated with antithyroid drugs. The receptor source for this set is a female donor with Graves disease.

This clonotype turned up a few times. The chain has TRBV7-2 and TRBJ2-3; D is ambiguous. Germline loops: CDR1 SGHTA, CDR2 FQGNSA. This CDR3 is 12 amino acids long. Trimming cost V 3 bases and J 4 bases, with 5 bases left between them. CDR3 nucleotides: TGTGCCAGCAGCTTGCTACCAGATACGCAGTATTTT. It codes for CASSLLPDTQYF.

This clonotype was picked up many times. J is TRBJ2-5 and V is TRBV20-1; TRBD2 might be the D (6 bases). CDR1 DFQATT and CDR2 SNEGSKA come from the germline V gene (reference sequence). Trimming took off 0 bases at V and 7 bases at J, with 12 bases between the two ends. The CDR3 loop spans 13 amino acids. The CDR3 DNA is TGCAGTGCTAGAGATGGGCAGGGAGGGACCCAGTACTTC. Amino acids: CSARDGQGGTQYF.

The sample holds many counts of this clonotype. The chain employs TRBV28 and TRBJ1-1; no definite D call. This CDR3 is built from 12 residues. With 5 bases removed from V and 3 bases from J, the gap between germline ends came to 7 bases. Germline CDR1 and CDR2: MDHEN and SYDVKM. DNA for the CDR3: TGTGCCAGCAGTCGGGTCGACACTGAAGCTTTCTTT. Protein product: CASSRVDTEAFF. Filled out from reference TRBV28 and TRBJ1-1, the complete variable domain reads DVKVTQSSRYLVKRTGEKVFLECVQDMDHENMFWYRQDPGLGLRLIYFSYDVKMKEKGDIPEGYSVSREKKERFSLILESASTNQTSMYLCASSRVDTEAFFGQGTRLTVV.

On this clonotype itself: A far more abundant clone sits one base away, making this likely a read error. V usage is TRBV11-2 and J usage is TRBJ2-1; the match to TRBD2 covers 7 bases. This CDR3 contains 12 residues. With V trimmed by 11 bases and J by 10 bases, 11 bases remained unmatched. Germline CDR1 reads SGHAT; CDR2 reads FQNNGV. The CDR3 region has the DNA TGTGCCTGTACCAGCGGGGCGGACGAGCAGTTCTTC. Protein: CACTSGADEQFF. Variable domain in full (rest from reference TRBV11-2 and TRBJ2-1): EAGVAQSPRYKIIEKRQSVAFWCNPISGHATLYWYQQILGQGPKLLIQFQNNGVVDDSQLPKDRFSAERLKGVDSTLKIQPAKLEDSAVYLCACTSGADEQFFGPGTRLTVL.

The chain couples TRBV19 to TRBJ1-2, with a tentative D call TRBD1 (5 bases). Trimming took off 3 bases at V and 4 bases at J, with 12 bases between the two ends. The V gene's germline CDR1 is LNHDA and CDR2 SQIVND (reference sequence). The CDR3 has 14 residues. CDR3 nucleotide sequence: TGTGCCAGTAGTATTCGGCAGGGAGGCTATGGCTACACCTTC. Protein product: CASSIRQGGYGYTF.

This clonotype was observed many times. The rearrangement uses TRBV19 and TRBJ1-5; maybe TRBD1 (5 bases). Looked up from germline, CDR1 is LNHDA and CDR2 is SQIVND (reference sequence). V was pared by 0 bases and J by 5 bases, with 29 bases between. The CDR3 contains 21 residues. CDR3 region: CASSIDRSLGSPSGPDQPQHF. CDR3 nucleotides: TGTGCCAGTAGTATAGATCGATCCCTGGGGTCACCTTCGGGGCCCGATCAGCCCCAGCATTTT.

Ten or more counts support this clonotype. The chain has TRBV5-6 and TRBJ2-1; TRBD2 aligns across 11 bases. Germline CDR1 and CDR2: SGHDT and YYEEEE. CDR3 length: 16 residues. The junction had 7 bases not matched to a gene; V was cut back by 4 bases and J by 4 bases. The CDR3 here is CASSLNGLAGYNEQFF. The CDR3 DNA follows: TGTGCCAGCAGCCTTAACGGACTAGCGGGTTACAATGAGCAGTTCTTC.

To note about this clonotype: This likely reflects a read error, since a far larger clone is one base away. The V and J genes are TRBV28 and TRBJ2-5; the D gene is possibly TRBD2 (5 bases). This CDR3 comprises 14 residues. Germline CDR1 is MDHEN and CDR2 is SYDVKM. Trimming removed 6 bases from V and 1 base from J, with 12 bases in between. The CDR3 nucleotides are TGTGCCAGCAGCTTCGGGCGGGCCCAAGAGACCCAGTACTTC. It is translated as CASSFGRAQETQYF.

This clonotype appeared many times. The gene calls are TRBV6-2 or TRBV6-3 and TRBJ2-7; 8 bases are a match to TRBD1. Germline CDR1 MNHEY, CDR2 SVGEGT. V lost 6 bases to trimming and J lost 2 bases; unmatched junction nucleotides: 6. CDR3 length equals 14 residues. Written as DNA, the CDR3 is TGTGCCAGCAGGGAAACAGGGGGACCCTACGAGCAGTACTTC. Translation gives CASRETGGPYEQYF.

This clonotype was observed at least ten times. V usage is TRBV14 and J usage is TRBJ1-1; D ambiguous. The germline gives CDR1 SGHDN, CDR2 FVKESK. Trimming pared 6 bases from V and 0 bases from J, leaving 8 bases between. The CDR3 contains 13 residues. CDR3 coding DNA: TGTGCCAGCAGTCAGAACATGAACACTGAAGCTTTCTTT. Translating gives CASSQNMNTEAFF.

In the case of this clonotype: A far bigger clonotype differs at one base, so this is likely a read error. V usage is TRBV28 and J usage is TRBJ2-2; D perhaps matches TRBD1 (6 bases). CDR1 and CDR2 from the germline V gene are MDHEN and SYDVKM. Trimming removed 8 bases at V and 2 bases at J, with 9 bases between. The CDR3 spans 13 residues. The CDR3 region is CASGDTNTGELFF. CDR3 bases: TGTGCCAGCGGGGACACCAACACCGGGGAGCTGTTTTTT.

By share of the sample, this clonotype is large (0.1 to 1%). The chain carries TRBV20-1 and TRBJ1-1, with D possibly matching TRBD1 (6 bases). The better agreement between TRBJ2-3 and the DNA end casts doubt on the J call. The CDR3 totals 15 residues. Germline V gene lookup returns CDR1 DFQATT and CDR2 SNEGSKA (reference sequence). CDR3 sequence: CSARDEGESTDTQYF. CDR3 DNA sequence: TGCAGTGCTAGAGATGAGGGGGAGTCCACAGATACGCAGTATTTT.

This clonotype was observed at least ten times. The chain couples TRBV6-2 or TRBV6-3 to TRBJ1-2; the D gene is possibly TRBD1 (5 bases). Germline V CDR1 and CDR2: MNHEY, SVGEGT. V lost 6 bases and J 2 bases, leaving 10 bases between the germline ends. This CDR3 spans 13 amino acids. The DNA for the CDR3 is TGTGCCAGCAGATTGGGGGAGAACTATGGCTACACCTTC. Its protein product is CASRLGENYGYTF.

This clonotype was seen repeatedly, ten times or more. V and J are TRBV2 and TRBJ1-2; tentative D call: TRBD1 (5 bases). The CDR3 is 17 amino acids. The ends were cut back, 7 bases at V and 4 bases at J, with 25 bases in the middle. Germline V CDR1 and CDR2: SNHLY, FYNNEI. Written as DNA, the CDR3 is TGTGCCAGCACCGAGTGGGGGAGGGGATTTGGGAGCTATGGCTACACCTTC. This gives the protein CASTEWGRGFGSYGYTF.

Comments on this clonotype: Given a much more abundant clone one base away, this may be a read error. The CDR3 bases are TGTTCCAGTAGTCAGGACAGGGGTAGGAATGAAGCTTTCTTT. Translation: CSSSQDRGRNEAFF. The chain has TRBV19 and TRBJ1-1, with TRBD1 identical over 9 bases. Germline values: CDR1 LNHDA, CDR2 SQIVND (reference sequence). The CDR3 extends over 14 amino acids.

There are a few counts of this clonotype. A junction boundary mismatches the germline segment, possibly from a read error. This rearrangement joins TRBV18 to TRBJ1-1; the D gene is possibly TRBD1 (5 bases). The CDR3 totals 13 residues. Germline V CDR1 and CDR2: KGHSH, LQKENI. CDR3 coding DNA: TGTGTCAGCTCAGCCACAGGGAACACTGAAGCTTTCTTT. As protein: CVSSATGNTEAFF.

This clonotype was counted many times. The V and J genes are TRBV28 and TRBJ1-3; 9 positions match TRBD1. The CDR3 runs 16 residues. The germline V gene has CDR1 MDHEN and CDR2 SYDVKM. After removal of 7 bases from V and 0 bases from J, the junction contained 7 bases not matched to a gene. In DNA, the CDR3 is TGTGCCAGCAATAGTCCGGGACAGGGCTCTGGAAACACCATATATTTT. It specifies CASNSPGQGSGNTIYF.

This clonotype was picked up many times. The chain combines TRBV6-1 with TRBJ2-1; 13 nucleotides line up with TRBD2. The germline V gene encodes CDR1 MNHNS and CDR2 SASEGT. The V gene end was trimmed by 6 bases and the J gene end by 7 bases; junction bases not matched to a gene: 12. The CDR3 is 17 amino acids. The CDR3 loop reads CASSSARATSGRNEQFF. CDR3 sequence (DNA): TGTGCCAGCAGCTCAGCGCGGGCGACTAGCGGGAGGAATGAGCAGTTCTTC.

This clonotype was observed at least ten times. The V and J genes are TRBV11-2 and TRBJ2-7, with a possible D match to TRBD1 (6 bases). There are 16 residues in the CDR3. Trimming removed 3 bases at V and 0 bases at J, with 15 bases between. Germline lookup yields CDR1 SGHAT and CDR2 FQNNGV. CDR3: CASSFNDRFSSYEQYF. CDR3 nucleotide sequence: TGTGCCAGCAGCTTTAATGACAGGTTTAGCTCCTACGAGCAGTACTTC. Full variable domain (outside the CDR3, taken from reference TRBV11-2 and TRBJ2-7): EAGVAQSPRYKIIEKRQSVAFWCNPISGHATLYWYQQILGQGPKLLIQFQNNGVVDDSQLPKDRFSAERLKGVDSTLKIQPAKLEDSAVYLCASSFNDRFSSYEQYFGPGTRLTVT.

This clonotype was seen ten or more times. The chain is built from TRBV30 and TRBJ1-2; maybe TRBD1 (6 bases). With 4 bases removed from V and 5 bases from J, the gap between germline ends came to 29 bases. The germline V gene encodes CDR1 GTSNPN and CDR2 SVGIG (reference sequence). CDR3 length: 18 residues. In DNA, the CDR3 is TGTGCCTGGAAAGGTAATCGTGACAGACAGGAGAGTTTATATGGCTACACCTTC. It codes for CAWKGNRDRQESLYGYTF.

This clonotype was seen at least ten times. This chain joins TRBV7-2 and TRBJ2-1, with 13 bases lining up with TRBD2. The V gene end was trimmed by 4 bases and the J gene end by 6 bases; junction bases not matched to a gene: 0. The CDR3 runs 14 residues. CDR1 is SGHTA and CDR2 is FQGNSA in the germline V gene. The CDR3 DNA sequence: TGTGCCAGCAGCTGGACTAGCGGGAGCAATGAGCAGTTCTTC. It codes for CASSWTSGSNEQFF.

This clonotype came up a few times. One base separates it from a far larger clone, so it is likely a read error. The rearrangement links TRBV12-3 or TRBV12-4 to TRBJ2-7, with TRBD2 matching 11 bases. The CDR3 is made up of 15 amino acids. This CDR3 reads CASSTPSGGSLEQHF. CDR3 sequence (DNA): TGTGCCAGCAGTACCCCTAGCGGGGGGTCCCTCGAGCAGCACTTC.

V gene TRBV6-1 combines with J gene TRBJ2-7, with 7 bases matching TRBD1. The CDR3 consists of 14 residues. After removal of 9 bases from V and 1 base from J, the junction contained 9 bases not matched to a gene. CDR1 MNHNS and CDR2 SASEGT come from the germline V gene. The CDR3 loop is CARDPGTVSYEQYF. The CDR3 DNA is TGTGCCAGGGACCCCGGGACAGTTTCCTACGAGCAGTACTTC.

There are a few counts of this clonotype. The conserved phenylalanine or tryptophan normally closing the CDR3 is absent here, so this likely arose from a read error. The DNA is omitted, as the CDR3 cannot be located on it reliably, and the CDR3 follows TCRdb's listing. The gene calls are TRBV2 and TRBJ2-7; the D call TRBD2 from the table was never checked on the DNA. Germline assignment: CDR1 SNHLY and CDR2 FYNNEI. The CDR3 is 8 amino acids long, termini counted. This chain's CDR3 is CASSDLAG.

This clonotype was picked up many times. The chain combines TRBV3-1 with TRBJ2-7; D is unresolved. The V end was cut by 1 base, the J end by 10 bases, with 11 bases between. CDR1 is LGHDT and CDR2 is YNNKEL in the germline V gene (reference sequence). This CDR3 is 12 amino acids long. CDR3 nucleotides: TGTGCCAGCAGCCAAGGTTCGGGTTTTCAGTACTTC. Its translation: CASSQGSGFQYF.

This clonotype was observed at least ten times. The genes are TRBV6-1 and TRBJ1-4; D unclear. The CDR3 is 14 amino acids. Trimming cost V 6 bases and J 0 bases, with 8 bases left between them. Germline V gene data show CDR1 as MNHNS and CDR2 as SASEGT. The CDR3 nucleotides read TGTGCCAGCAGACTTCAGACAACTAATGAAAAACTGTTTTTT. It codes for CASRLQTTNEKLFF.

This clonotype was found a few times. The genes are TRBV19 and TRBJ1-3, with unresolved D. Per germline, CDR1 LNHDA and CDR2 SQIVND (reference sequence). There are 16 residues in the CDR3. The V end was cut by 4 bases, the J end by 2 bases, with 15 bases between. CDR3 residues: CASSNGRGNPGNTIYF. Here the CDR3 DNA reads TGTGCCAGTAGTAACGGGCGGGGAAACCCTGGAAACACCATATATTTT.

In its sample, this clonotype was seen many times. DNA for the CDR3: TGTGCCAGCAGCCCGCCGGGACTAGCGAACAATGAGCAGTTCTTC. This codes for CASSPPGLANNEQFF. The chain recombines TRBV28 with TRBJ2-1; 10 positions match TRBD2. The CDR3 spans 15 residues. Germline V gives CDR1 MDHEN, CDR2 SYDVKM. The trim removed 6 bases at V and 5 bases at J, leaving 7 bases unmatched.

This clonotype was recorded at least ten times. This chain links TRBV18 with TRBJ2-5; D is ambiguous. Germline V gives CDR1 KGHSH, CDR2 LQKENI. This CDR3 is 12 amino acids long. Trimming left V 6 bases short and J 3 bases short, with 8 bases between. CDR3 sequence reads: CASSPNEETQYF. The CDR3 DNA is TGTGCCAGCTCGCCGAACGAAGAGACCCAGTACTTC.